These 22 T cell receptor beta chains were all obtained from the same sample, sequenced in a study of blood T cell repertoires in COVID-19. Assay: immunoSEQ multiplex PCR; the TCRdb copy retains only in-frame clones and omits some. Among under 300,000 clones listed, around 86% were seen once. The specimen sequenced was peripheral blood. Receptors originate from a man aged 45-65 years with acute or convalescent COVID-19.

This chain links TRBV5-4 with TRBJ1-6; TRBD1 matches 7 bases. The CDR3 is made up of 17 amino acids. V shed 0 bases and J 9 bases; nucleotides not matched to a gene: 12. CDR1 and CDR2 from the germline V gene are SGHNT and YYREEE (reference sequence). Here the CDR3 reads CASSLGGDRGSSSPLHF. CDR3 in DNA: TGTGCCAGCAGCTTGGGAGGGGACAGAGGGTCCAGTTCACCCCTCCACTTT.

The V gene is TRBV4-2, the J gene TRBJ1-2; tentative D call: TRBD1 (6 bases). Germline assignment: CDR1 LGHNA and CDR2 YNFKEQ. CDR3 length equals 13 residues. Between the trimmed V and J ends, which lost 1 base and 8 bases, there was a span of 11 bases. The CDR3 sequence is CASSQGNRVGYTF. In DNA, the CDR3 is TGTGCCAGCAGCCAAGGGAACAGGGTCGGCTACACCTTC.

The J gene is TRBJ1-5, the V gene TRBV7-2; D is possibly TRBD1 (6 bases). This CDR3 contains 17 residues. V lost 2 bases to trimming and J lost 1 base, with 15 bases between them. CDR1 is SGHTA and CDR2 is FQGNSA in the germline V gene. CDR3 region: CASSLPPGVGSNQPQHF. CDR3 DNA sequence: TGTGCCAGCAGCTTACCCCCAGGGGTGGGGAGCAATCAGCCCCAGCATTTT.

The chain recombines TRBV18 with TRBJ1-1, with TRBD1 matching over 7 bases. Germline V CDR1 and CDR2: KGHSH, LQKENI. Germline trimming cut 4 bases from V and 1 base from J; bases unmatched to any gene: 3. This CDR3 has 14 residues. The CDR3 spells CASSLGTANTEAFF. CDR3 DNA: TGTGCCAGCTCACTCGGGACAGCGAACACTGAAGCTTTCTTT.

The chain carries TRBV7-2 and TRBJ1-5; D is undetermined. The ends were cut back, 1 base at V and 2 bases at J, with 12 bases in the middle. This CDR3 has 16 amino acids. From germline, CDR1 is SGHTA and CDR2 FQGNSA. CDR3 DNA: TGTGCCAGCAGCTTAGTAAGTGGGCTTGGCAATCAGCCCCAGCATTTT. It codes for CASSLVSGLGNQPQHF.

The chain couples TRBV19 to TRBJ2-5, with TRBD2 identical over 10 bases. V gave up 3 bases and J gave up 1 base; unmatched junction bases: 5. Germline CDR1 and CDR2: LNHDA and SQIVND (reference sequence). The length of the CDR3 is 16 residues. CDR3 sequence: CASSMAIAGGQETQYF. DNA for the CDR3: TGTGCCAGTAGTATGGCAATAGCGGGGGGCCAAGAGACCCAGTACTTC.

V gene TRBV9 combines with J gene TRBJ1-5, with TRBD1 matching over 9 bases. This CDR3 spans 15 amino acids. V was pared by 2 bases and J by 8 bases, with 8 bases of the junction left unmatched. Germline CDR1 SGDLS, CDR2 YYNGEE. The CDR3 DNA follows: TGTGCCAGCAGCGTCGGGACAGGGCGTGGAGAGCCCCAGCATTTT. Translated: CASSVGTGRGEPQHF.

The chain uses TRBV2 and TRBJ1-2; 7 bases are shared with TRBD1. The germline CDR1 and CDR2 sequences are SNHLY and FYNNEI. Trimming took 7 bases from V and 6 from J; bases not matched to a gene: 8. The CDR3 has 13 residues. The CDR3 DNA reads as TGTGCCAGCACCGAGGGACAGAGTCATGGCTACACCTTC. This encodes CASTEGQSHGYTF. The whole variable domain, filled in from reference TRBV2 and TRBJ1-2, reads EPEVTQTPSHQVTQMGQEVILRCVPISNHLYFYWYRQILGQKVEFLVSFYNNEISEKSEIFDDQFSVERPDGSNFTLKIRSTKLEDSAMYFCASTEGQSHGYTFGSGTRLTVV.

This chain joins TRBV6-5 and TRBJ2-4, with a possible D match to TRBD2 (5 bases). CDR1 MNHEY and CDR2 SVGAGI come from the germline V gene. Trimming cost V 4 bases and J 2 bases, with 15 bases left between them. This CDR3 spans 16 amino acids. The CDR3 DNA reads as TGTGCCAGCAGTTCGAGACGGGATGTGTCCAAAAACATTCAGTACTTC. This gives the protein CASSSRRDVSKNIQYF.

The chain has TRBV7-6 and TRBJ1-1; 10 bases are a match to TRBD1. Germline CDR1 is SGHVS and CDR2 is FNYEAQ. Germline trimming cut 2 bases from V and 11 bases from J; bases unmatched to any gene: 5. CDR3 length: 13 amino acids. The CDR3 region has the DNA TGTGCCAGCAGCTTATCGGGGACAGGGGAGGCTTTCTTT. It yields the protein CASSLSGTGEAFF.

V gene TRBV4-2 combines with J gene TRBJ1-6, with D unclear. This CDR3 is 16 amino acids long. V was cut by 3 bases and J by 10 bases, with 19 bases left in between. Germline CDR1 LGHNA, CDR2 YNFKEQ. The CDR3 protein is CASSQSGDRTRSPLHF. In nucleotides, the CDR3 is TGTGCCAGCAGCCAGAGCGGAGATCGGACCAGATCACCCCTCCACTTT.

The rearrangement joins TRBV3-1 (or the pseudogene TRBV3-2) to TRBJ1-1; D unclear. The V and J ends lost 4 bases and 3 bases respectively, with 9 bases between them. This CDR3 contains 13 residues. Looked up from germline, CDR1 is LGHDT and CDR2 is YNNKEL (reference sequence). The CDR3 reads CASSRSPDTEAFF. The CDR3 coding sequence is TGTGCCAGCAGCCGCTCGCCGGACACTGAAGCTTTCTTT.

This clone has only one observation. The genes are TRBV4-1 and TRBJ2-5, with 9 bases matching TRBD1. Trimming cost V 4 bases and J 5 bases; bases outside gene matches: 11. Looked up from germline, CDR1 is MGHRA and CDR2 is YSYEKL. The CDR3 length is 16 residues. CDR3 region: CASSPSGTGRRETQYF. The CDR3 DNA sequence: TGCGCCAGCAGCCCGTCCGGGACAGGGAGGCGGGAGACCCAGTACTTC.

This rearrangement joins TRBV6-5 to TRBJ2-5; no definite D call. Germline CDR1 is MNHEY and CDR2 is SVGAGI. The CDR3 runs to 11 residues. The V end was cut by 5 bases, the J end by 4 bases, with 5 bases between. CDR3 residues: CASSHGETQYF. Here the CDR3 DNA reads TGTGCCAGCAGTCACGGAGAGACCCAGTACTTC.

V usage is TRBV27 and J usage is TRBJ2-7; possibly TRBD1 for D (6 bases). The V gene's germline CDR1 is MNHEY and CDR2 SMNVEV (reference sequence). The CDR3 covers 14 residues. The V end was cut by 5 bases, the J end by 2 bases, with 13 bases between. Here the CDR3 reads CASSLGHDTYEQYF. The CDR3 nucleotides are TGTGCCAGCAGTCTGGGACATGACACCTACGAGCAGTACTTC.

In this sample, this clone turned up a few times. This rearrangement joins TRBV27 to TRBJ2-7; D is perhaps TRBD1 (5 bases). V lost 5 bases and J lost 0, with 8 bases in between. The CDR3 contains 13 residues. Germline lookup yields CDR1 MNHEY and CDR2 SMNVEV (reference sequence). CDR3 in DNA: TGTGCCAGCAGTAATGGGGCCTCCTACGAGCAGTACTTC. The encoded protein is CASSNGASYEQYF.

This rearrangement joins TRBV29-1 to TRBJ2-7; unclear D gene. Trimming removed 6 bases at V and 4 bases at J, with 13 bases between. The CDR3 is 12 amino acids. Germline V lookup: CDR1 SQVTM, CDR2 ANQGSEA. The CDR3 region has the DNA TGCAGCGTAGAATCCTACCAATACGAGCAGTACTTC. Protein: CSVESYQYEQYF.

The table lists this clone with a count of one. The chain recombines TRBV5-1 with TRBJ2-5; TRBD2 is a possible D gene (6 bases). Germline V gene lookup returns CDR1 SGHRS and CDR2 YFSETQ. The CDR3 totals 13 residues. The V and J ends lost 9 bases and 7 bases respectively, with 19 bases between them. CDR3 loop: CATTTETEGTQYF. The CDR3 coding sequence is TGCGCCACCACGACAGAGACGGAGGGGACCCAGTACTTC.

The V gene is TRBV5-1, the J gene TRBJ1-4, with no clear D. Germline loops: CDR1 SGHRS, CDR2 YFSETQ. The CDR3 runs to 14 residues. V was shortened by 4 bases and J by 4 bases, with 11 bases between the two germline ends. The CDR3 DNA reads as TGCGCCAGCAGCGTCGGACTGGGTAATGAAAAACTGTTTTTT. It yields the protein CASSVGLGNEKLFF.

This clone was seen many times. The V and J genes are TRBV5-6 and TRBJ2-7; 8 nucleotides agree with TRBD2. The CDR3 loop spans 16 amino acids. The junction had 16 bases not matched to a gene; V was cut back by 4 bases and J by 7 bases. CDR1 SGHDT and CDR2 YYEEEE come from the germline V gene. This CDR3 reads CASSPDSGGNVGEQYF. CDR3 in DNA: TGTGCCAGCAGCCCCGACAGCGGGGGTAATGTTGGGGAGCAGTACTTC. Based on the CDR3 plus reference TRBV5-6 and TRBJ2-7, the full variable domain is DAGVTQSPTHLIKTRGQQVTLRCSPKSGHDTVSWYQQALGQGPQFIFQYYEEEERQRGNFPDRFSGHQFPNYSSELNVNALLLGDSALYLCASSPDSGGNVGEQYFGPGTRLTVT.

The rearrangement uses TRBV2 and TRBJ1-5, with a tentative D call TRBD1 (6 bases). Trimming removed 3 bases from V and 7 bases from J, with 13 bases in between. Germline-derived CDR1 and CDR2 are SNHLY and FYNNEI. The length of the CDR3 is 14 residues. DNA for the CDR3: TGTGCCAGCAGTGATGGGGGGGCCGACCAGCCCCAGCATTTT. It yields the protein CASSDGGADQPQHF.

The rearrangement joins TRBV6-1 to TRBJ2-2, with D maybe TRBD2 (7 bases). Deletions cut 2 bases from V and 4 bases from J, with 14 bases between. CDR1 is MNHNS and CDR2 is SASEGT in the germline V gene. This CDR3 spans 16 amino acids. For the CDR3, the DNA is TGTGCCAGCAGTGAACGGGGGGCGCAGGGCACCGGGGAGCTGTTTTTT. This gives the protein CASSERGAQGTGELFF.